This T cell receptor beta chain was sequenced for a study of PD-1 blockade in classical Hodgkin lymphoma. Study at large: With a 2-week interval, patients received intravenous nivolumab at 3 mg/kg. Study-level findings and limits: By cycle point C4D1, TCR diversity had risen significantly in CD4+ cells (but not CD8+ cells). Reports described newly diagnosed patients as having lower baseline TCR diversity than healthy donors.

The protocol was immunoSEQ multiplex PCR, while the TCRdb copy is restricted to in-frame clones and leaves out a portion. The table has fewer than 75,000 clones, 88% seen once; the top ten hold approximately 5.4%. About this clone: What it recognizes is unknown.

Each of the patients experienced relapse following autologous stem cell transplantation, and their brentuximab vedotin exposure differed. Best responses fell into complete response, partial response or progressive disease. Trimming took off 6 bases at V and 2 bases at J, with 15 bases between the two ends. CDR3 length equals 15 residues. Germline loops: CDR1 KGHSH, CDR2 LQKENI. The source is a human donor with classical Hodgkin lymphoma. The chain is built from TRBV18 and TRBJ2-3; D gene uncertain. This specimen was peripheral blood mononuclear cells (PBMCs), taken before the second cycle of nivolumab. The CDR3 loop reads CASSQRGPPTDTQYF. Here the CDR3 DNA reads TGTGCCAGCTCTCAACGTGGGCCCCCCACAGATACGCAGTATTTT.